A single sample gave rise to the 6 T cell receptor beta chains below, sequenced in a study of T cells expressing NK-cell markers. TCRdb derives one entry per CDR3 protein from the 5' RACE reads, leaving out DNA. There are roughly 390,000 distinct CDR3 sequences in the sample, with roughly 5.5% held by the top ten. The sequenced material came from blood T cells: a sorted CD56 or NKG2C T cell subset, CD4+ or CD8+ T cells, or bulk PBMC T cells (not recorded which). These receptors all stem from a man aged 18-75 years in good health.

This CDR3 reads CASSPTGVGNIQYF. The genes are TRBV2 and TRBJ2-4; TCRdb outputs TRBD1, but without DNA this stays unchecked. Germline CDR1 SNHLY, CDR2 FYNNEI. The CDR3 sequence is 14 residues long.

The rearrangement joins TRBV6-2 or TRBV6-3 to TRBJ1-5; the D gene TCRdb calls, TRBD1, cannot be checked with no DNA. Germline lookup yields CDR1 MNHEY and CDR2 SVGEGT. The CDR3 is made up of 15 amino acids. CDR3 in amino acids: CASTGTGRFNQPQHF.

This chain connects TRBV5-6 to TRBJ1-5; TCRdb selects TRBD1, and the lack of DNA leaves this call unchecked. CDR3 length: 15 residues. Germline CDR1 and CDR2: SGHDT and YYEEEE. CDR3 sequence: CASSLGVAGGRTQHF.

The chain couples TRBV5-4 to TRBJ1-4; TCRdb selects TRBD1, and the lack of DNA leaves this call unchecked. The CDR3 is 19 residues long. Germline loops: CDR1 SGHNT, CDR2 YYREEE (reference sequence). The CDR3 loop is CASSLGAGQLALTDEKLFF.

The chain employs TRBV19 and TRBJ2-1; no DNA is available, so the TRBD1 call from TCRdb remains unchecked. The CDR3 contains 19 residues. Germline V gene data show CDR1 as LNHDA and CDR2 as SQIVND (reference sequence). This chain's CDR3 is CASSITGAERLGSYNEQFF.

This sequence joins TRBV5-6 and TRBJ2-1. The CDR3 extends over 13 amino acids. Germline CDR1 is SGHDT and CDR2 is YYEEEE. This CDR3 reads CASSLRTYNEQFF.